Each of the 6 T cell receptor beta chains below was sequenced from the same sample in a study of blood T cell repertoires in COVID-19. Here immunoSEQ multiplex PCR was the method, and the copy in TCRdb shows in-frame clones only, minus some. The sample yields a few hundred thousand clones, roughly 86% seen once. Sequencing was carried out using peripheral blood. Source of these receptors: a woman in her 70s with active or convalescent COVID-19.

The CDR3 reads CASRQRQGGTEAFF. The DNA of the CDR3 is TGTGCCAGCAGGCAACGACAGGGAGGCACTGAAGCTTTCTTT. The chain combines TRBV6-5 with TRBJ1-1; 7 nucleotides match TRBD1. The V gene's germline CDR1 is MNHEY and CDR2 SVGAGI. The CDR3 consists of 14 residues. The junction had 8 bases not matched to a gene; V was cut back by 6 bases and J by 4 bases.

The chain employs TRBV4-3 and TRBJ1-6; weak D call: TRBD1 (5 bases). Trimming shortened V by 0 bases and J by 10 bases, and 13 bases separated the two germline ends. Germline V gene lookup returns CDR1 LGHNA and CDR2 YSLEER. This CDR3 has 15 amino acids. CDR3 coding DNA: TGCGCCAGCAGCCAAGAAGGGCCAGGGTACTCACCCCTCCACTTT. It specifies CASSQEGPGYSPLHF.

The chain employs TRBV7-9 and TRBJ1-2; D uncertain. V lost 0 bases and J lost 8, with 16 bases in between. Germline CDR1 is SEHNR and CDR2 is FQNEAQ (reference sequence). CDR3 size: 15 residues. The CDR3 DNA follows: TGTGCCAGCAGCTTAGCGCAAGTGAGCGGGAACGGCTACACCTTC. This codes for CASSLAQVSGNGYTF. Variable domain in full (rest from reference TRBV7-9 and TRBJ1-2): DTGVSQNPRHKITKRGQNVTFRCDPISEHNRLYWYRQTLGQGPEFLTYFQNEAQLEKSRLLSDRFSAERPKGSFSTLEIQRTEQGDSAMYLCASSLAQVSGNGYTFGSGTRLTVV.

This clone was counted a single time. This chain connects TRBV5-6 to TRBJ2-1; TRBD2 matches at 9 bases. Unmatched junction bases numbered 3, after V lost 3 bases and J lost 8 bases. CDR1 SGHDT and CDR2 YYEEEE come from the germline V gene. CDR3 length: 13 amino acids. In DNA, the CDR3 is TGTGCCAGCAGCTGGACTAGCGCACATGAGCAGTTCTTC. Its translation is CASSWTSAHEQFF.

Remarks on this clone: Other DNA sequences in this sample translate to the same CDR3. This chain uses TRBV4-3 with TRBJ1-2, with TRBD1 matching 7 bases. J was trimmed by 3 bases and V by 1 base; bases with no gene match: 2. The CDR3 spans 14 residues. Germline loops: CDR1 LGHNA, CDR2 YSLEER. The CDR3, as DNA: TGCGCCAGCAGCCAAGGTACAGGGGACTATGGCTACACCTTC. Translating gives CASSQGTGDYGYTF.

J is TRBJ2-1 and V is TRBV27; D call uncertain. The CDR3 runs 14 residues. With 2 bases removed from V and 3 bases from J, the gap between germline ends came to 8 bases. Germline V lookup: CDR1 MNHEY, CDR2 SMNVEV (reference sequence). The CDR3 DNA follows: TGTGCCAGCAGTTTAGGGCAAAGCTACAATGAGCAGTTCTTC. It specifies CASSLGQSYNEQFF.